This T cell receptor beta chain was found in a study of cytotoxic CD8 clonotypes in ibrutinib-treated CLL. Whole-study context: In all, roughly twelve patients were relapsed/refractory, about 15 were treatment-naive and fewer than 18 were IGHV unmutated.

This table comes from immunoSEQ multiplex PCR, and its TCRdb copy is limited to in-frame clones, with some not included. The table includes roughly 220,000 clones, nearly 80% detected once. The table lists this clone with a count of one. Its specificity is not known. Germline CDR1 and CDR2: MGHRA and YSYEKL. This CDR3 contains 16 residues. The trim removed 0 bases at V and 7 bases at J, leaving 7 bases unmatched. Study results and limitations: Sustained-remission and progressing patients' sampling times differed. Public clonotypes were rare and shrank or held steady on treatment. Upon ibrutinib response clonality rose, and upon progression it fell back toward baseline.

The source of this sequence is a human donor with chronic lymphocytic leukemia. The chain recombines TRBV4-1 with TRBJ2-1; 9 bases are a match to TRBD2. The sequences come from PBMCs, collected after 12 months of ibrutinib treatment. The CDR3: CASSQETQRGVNEQFF. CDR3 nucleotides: TGCGCCAGCAGCCAAGAGACCCAGCGGGGGGTTAATGAGCAGTTCTTC.